This TCR beta chain is drawn from a study of a mutant IDH1 vaccine in newly diagnosed glioma. In the study overall: V12 came at week 35, V13 at week 47.

The germline V gene encodes CDR1 MNHEY and CDR2 SVGAGI. The CDR3 spans 16 residues. V lost 1 base to trimming and J lost 5 bases; unmatched junction nucleotides: 9. Regarding this clone: The antigen is unknown.

Time point given: week 35, safety follow-up. Every single dose of the vaccine, 300 ug of mutant IDH1 20-mer peptide, came with topical imiquimod. Method: immunoSEQ multiplex PCR; TCRdb's copy keeps in-frame clones and lacks some. The repertoire holds fewer than 45,000 clones, with 81% as singletons. This receptor was identified in a woman aged 40 to 49 with glioma. Some clones in this sample may be carry-over from other donors' samples. V is TRBV6-5 and J is TRBJ1-2, with 8 bases aligning to TRBD1. The sample was PBMCs, taken from a glioma patient whose treatment included an IDH1 peptide vaccine. DNA for the CDR3: TGTGCCAGCAGTTACTATTCAGGACAGGGAGATTATGGCTACACCTTC. Amino acid sequence: CASSYYSGQGDYGYTF.